The rows below give T cell receptor beta chains drawn from one sample of a study of regulatory T cells in long-lasting Graves disease. TCRdb independently ran MiXCR on the multiplex PCR reads; one entry per CDR3 protein. The data hold about 430,000 distinct CDR3 sequences, with 15% observed a single time. This same sample was also taken into another study, of T cells in Graves' hyperthyroidism and ophthalmopathy.

The sequenced sample was peripheral blood mononuclear cells (PBMCs), obtained at new diagnosis, from a patient treated with antithyroid drugs. These receptors originate from a woman aged 40 to 55 with Graves disease. The CDR3 runs from the conserved cysteine through the conserved F or W. Each record gives: CDR3 DNA, CDR3 protein, V gene, J gene, D gene, clone size. The D gene is left open where the match is weak. Only some rows state a clone size, as once, few, many or a class for expanded clones.

CDR3nt: TGTGCCACCTCGGGACTCCGTTCGGCAGATACGCAGTATTTT
CDR3aa: CATSGLRSADTQYF
v_gene: TRBV27
j_gene: TRBJ2-3
d_gene: NA
abundance: many

CDR3nt: TGTGCCAGCAGTTTAATCCCCGACAGGGCCGACTCTGGAAACACCATATATTTT
CDR3aa: CASSLIPDRADSGNTIYF
v_gene: TRBV12-3/TRBV12-4
j_gene: TRBJ1-3
d_gene: TRBD1
abundance: few

CDR3nt: TGTGCCAGCAGGGACGGGACTCCAAACACCGGGGAGCTGTTTTTT
CDR3aa: CASRDGTPNTGELFF
v_gene: TRBV12-3/TRBV12-4
j_gene: TRBJ2-2
d_gene: NA
abundance: NA

CDR3nt: TGTGCCAGTAGTCCAGGGCGTTCGACGAACACTGAAGCTTTCTTT
CDR3aa: CASSPGRSTNTEAFF
v_gene: TRBV19
j_gene: TRBJ1-1
d_gene: NA
abundance: few

CDR3nt: TGTGCCAGCAGCGTAGGGTGGGCTAATGAGCAGTTCTTC
CDR3aa: CASSVGWANEQFF
v_gene: TRBV9
j_gene: TRBJ2-1
d_gene: NA
abundance: many

CDR3nt: TGTGCCAGCAGTGAAGCGGGGGGGGCGCTGGGTGAAAAACTGTTTTTT
CDR3aa: CASSEAGGALGEKLFF
v_gene: TRBV6-1
j_gene: TRBJ1-4
d_gene: NA
abundance: NA

CDR3nt: TGCAGTGCTAGAGATGATACAGCCCCTCTCTCTGGAAACACCATATATTTT
CDR3aa: CSARDDTAPLSGNTIYF
v_gene: TRBV20-1
j_gene: TRBJ1-3
d_gene: NA
abundance: few

CDR3nt: TGTGCCAGCAGCTTCTATAGCGGAGAGGGGGGCGAGCAGTACTTC
CDR3aa: CASSFYSGEGGEQYF
v_gene: TRBV7-2
j_gene: TRBJ2-7
d_gene: NA
abundance: many

CDR3nt: TGCAGCGTTGAAGGACCACGGGACAGGAGCACAGATACGCAGTATTTT
CDR3aa: CSVEGPRDRSTDTQYF
v_gene: TRBV29-1
j_gene: TRBJ2-3
d_gene: TRBD1
abundance: many

CDR3nt: TGTGCCAGCAGCTCCGCCTCTAGATTGAATGGGCAGTTCTTC
CDR3aa: CASSSASRLNGQFF
v_gene: TRBV11-3
j_gene: TRBJ2-1
d_gene: NA
abundance: few

CDR3nt: TGTGCCAGCAGTCCAGGACAGGTAGTTAAGCCCCAGCATTTT
CDR3aa: CASSPGQVVKPQHF
v_gene: TRBV12-3/TRBV12-4
j_gene: TRBJ1-5
d_gene: TRBD1
abundance: few

CDR3nt: TGTGCCAGCAGTTATGCAGCAGGGGCCTCGGGGGGCTACACCTTC
CDR3aa: CASSYAAGASGGYTF
v_gene: TRBV6-5
j_gene: TRBJ1-2
d_gene: NA
abundance: NA

CDR3nt: TGTGCCAGCAGCTTAGGGCTAGCCTTACAGACCCAGTACTTC
CDR3aa: CASSLGLALQTQYF
v_gene: TRBV7-2
j_gene: TRBJ2-5
d_gene: NA
abundance: many

CDR3nt: TGTGCCAGCAGCTTATGGGGCCTTACCGGGGAGCTGTTTTTT
CDR3aa: CASSLWGLTGELFF
v_gene: TRBV11-2
j_gene: TRBJ2-2
d_gene: NA
abundance: many

CDR3nt: TGTGCCAGCAGTTTATGGGGGACCGGGGAGCTGTTTTTT
CDR3aa: CASSLWGTGELFF
v_gene: TRBV28
j_gene: TRBJ2-2
d_gene: NA
abundance: many

CDR3nt: TGCGCCAGCAGCTTGGCCCCCATCCAGGGGGCGCTTAGCTCTGGGGCCAACGTCCTGACTTTC
CDR3aa: CASSLAPIQGALSSGANVLTF
v_gene: TRBV5-1
j_gene: TRBJ2-6
d_gene: TRBD1
abundance: NA

CDR3nt: TGTGCCAGCAACCAAGGGGGAAACACAGATACGCAGTATTTT
CDR3aa: CASNQGGNTDTQYF
v_gene: TRBV7-2
j_gene: TRBJ2-3
d_gene: NA
abundance: many